Listed here is a single T cell receptor (beta chain). Participants reported their clinical history, and cohort assignment relied on those reports. Recovered Cohort 3 donors showed two negative PCRs, clearance, or symptom resolution. This record belongs to a study of blood T cell repertoires in COVID-19. Study overall: Sample material is recorded as cDNA or gDNA derived from T cells, B-cell-depleted T cells, or PBMCs.

Clones were read by immunoSEQ multiplex PCR, and TCRdb kept only the in-frame ones, dropping some. The sample holds a few hundred thousand clones, about 86% seen once. J was trimmed by 4 bases and V by 6 bases; bases with no gene match: 5. This CDR3 is built from 14 residues. Germline V gene data show CDR1 as SNHLY and CDR2 as FYNNEI. The source is a man aged 45-65 years who had recovered from COVID-19. The V gene is TRBV2, the J gene TRBJ1-5, with 8 bases identical to TRBD1. Source material: PBMCs or T cells enriched from blood (not recorded which). The CDR3 coding sequence is TGTGCCAGCAGCGGACAGGGATATAATCAGCCCCAGCATTTT. It is translated as CASSGQGYNQPQHF.